A single sample gave rise to the 19 T cell receptor beta chains below, sequenced in a study of shared clonotypes between healthy human individuals. Assay: immunoSEQ multiplex PCR; the TCRdb copy retains only in-frame clones and omits some. The data show around 2.5 million clones, roughly 93% seen once. The sequencing sample was made of naive CD4+ T cells from PBMCs. The subset denotes: CD45RA+ positively selected. The receptor source for this set is a man aged 18 to 29 in good health. Some clones in this sample may be carry-over from other donors' samples.

This chain uses TRBV18 with TRBJ1-2; 12 positions agree with TRBD1. Trimming removed 2 bases from V and 7 bases from J; junction bases left unmatched: 5. Germline values: CDR1 KGHSH, CDR2 LQKENI. The CDR3 loop spans 15 amino acids. Written as DNA, the CDR3 is TGTGCCAGCTCACCAACGGGACAGGGGGCCCTTGGCTACACCTTC. It translates to CASSPTGQGALGYTF.

The chain has TRBV28 and TRBJ1-5; weak D call: TRBD1 (5 bases). There are 12 residues in the CDR3. The V and J ends lost 2 bases and 14 bases respectively, with 13 bases between them. CDR1 is MDHEN and CDR2 is SYDVKM in the germline V gene. The CDR3 DNA reads TGTGCCAGCAGTTTACAAACAGGACCCAAGCATTTT. Amino acid sequence: CASSLQTGPKHF.

This clone was seen just once. The chain uses TRBV23-1 and TRBJ1-5, with D perhaps matching TRBD1 (6 bases). TRBV23-1 carries the ORF label, with uncertain function. The CDR3 length is 14 residues. Trimming removed 8 bases from V and 0 bases from J, with 11 bases in between. CDR3 loop: CASPQGVSNQPQHF. CDR3 nucleotides: TGCGCCAGCCCACAGGGAGTTAGCAATCAGCCCCAGCATTTT.

The chain carries TRBV4-1 and TRBJ1-2; D might be TRBD1 (6 bases). With 2 bases removed from V and 8 bases from J, the gap between germline ends came to 12 bases. This CDR3 is built from 13 residues. Germline CDR1 and CDR2: MGHRA and YSYEKL. The CDR3 protein is CASSQQGLHGYTF. The CDR3 DNA reads TGCGCCAGCAGCCAACAGGGGCTTCACGGCTACACCTTC.

The table lists this clone with a count of one. The chain is built from TRBV7-9 and TRBJ2-7; possible D gene TRBD2, 6 bases. Between the trimmed V and J ends, which lost 4 bases and 2 bases, there was a span of 24 bases. CDR3 length: 18 residues. Germline V gene lookup returns CDR1 SEHNR and CDR2 FQNEAQ (reference sequence). Here the CDR3 reads CASSSDHGGRGAPYEQYF. DNA for the CDR3: TGTGCCAGCAGCTCTGATCATGGGGGTCGCGGGGCGCCCTACGAGCAGTACTTC.

This chain joins TRBV30 and TRBJ2-7; D possibly corresponds to TRBD1 (5 bases). CDR3 length: 13 residues. In germline, CDR1 is GTSNPN, CDR2 SVGIG (reference sequence). Trimming took 4 bases from V and 1 from J, leaving 11 bases between them. CDR3 DNA: TGTGCCTGGACCCAGGGCCATTCCTACGAGCAGTACTTC. Protein product: CAWTQGHSYEQYF.

J is TRBJ1-1 and V is TRBV28; TRBD1 matches 9 bases. The CDR3 extends over 15 amino acids. The germline V gene encodes CDR1 MDHEN and CDR2 SYDVKM. The J segment lost 1 base and the V segment lost 4 bases, leaving 4 bases of the junction unmatched. CDR3: CASSSGTGTNTEAFF. The CDR3 DNA reads TGTGCCAGCAGTTCAGGGACAGGGACGAACACTGAAGCTTTCTTT.

This chain connects TRBV7-2 to TRBJ2-1; perhaps TRBD2 as D (6 bases). The CDR3 has 15 residues. Trimming took off 5 bases at V and 5 bases at J, with 16 bases between the two ends. The germline V gene has CDR1 SGHTA and CDR2 FQGNSA. CDR3 sequence reads: CASSGSLWGDNEQFF. Here the CDR3 DNA reads TGTGCCAGCAGCGGGTCGTTGTGGGGGGACAATGAGCAGTTCTTC.

This chain links TRBV25-1 with TRBJ2-7, with 9 bases lining up with TRBD1. Germline V gives CDR1 MGHDK, CDR2 SYGVNS. The CDR3 spans 14 residues. V lost 6 bases, J lost 2 bases, and 5 bases stayed unmatched. The CDR3 protein is CASSRQGGAYEQYF. In DNA, the CDR3 is TGTGCCAGCAGCCGACAGGGGGGAGCCTACGAGCAGTACTTC.

The chain links TRBV5-8 to TRBJ1-2; D call uncertain. V was shortened by 1 base and J by 4 bases, with 8 bases between the two germline ends. This CDR3 is built from 13 residues. Per germline, CDR1 SGHTS and CDR2 YDEGEE. The CDR3 region has the DNA TGTGCCAGCAGCTTGACGTCAGGCTATGGCTACACCTTC. Its protein is CASSLTSGYGYTF.

The chain recombines TRBV11-3 with TRBJ2-1, with TRBD2 identical over 10 bases. The CDR3 sequence is 19 residues long. With V trimmed by 1 base and J by 3 bases, 12 bases remained unmatched. Looked up from germline, CDR1 is SGHNT and CDR2 is YENEEA. CDR3 residues: CASSLGPSGSGGIYNEQFF. The DNA of the CDR3 is TGTGCCAGCAGCTTAGGTCCTAGCGGGAGCGGGGGGATCTACAATGAGCAGTTCTTC.

The rearrangement links TRBV11-1 to TRBJ2-3, with a weak D call TRBD1 (6 bases). V shed 4 bases and J shed 2 bases, with 10 bases lying between them. CDR1 is SGHAT, CDR2 FQDESV, per germline (reference sequence). The CDR3 has 14 amino acids. The CDR3 loop is CASSSQGHTDTQYF. Here the CDR3 DNA reads TGTGCCAGCAGCTCCCAGGGACACACAGATACGCAGTATTTT.

Concerning this clone itself: Different DNA sequences within this sample yield the same CDR3. This sequence joins TRBV29-1 and TRBJ1-3; no clear D. The CDR3 extends over 11 amino acids. The germline V and J ends were trimmed by 4 bases and 7 bases, with 8 bases remaining between them. Germline CDR1 and CDR2: SQVTM and ANQGSEA. CDR3 in DNA: TGCAGCGTTGCCCTCGGCAACACCATATATTTT. Translated: CSVALGNTIYF.

The chain combines TRBV11-3 with TRBJ2-5; D gene unclear. CDR3 size: 13 residues. V was trimmed by 4 bases and J by 1 base, leaving 7 bases between them. Germline lookup yields CDR1 SGHNT and CDR2 YENEEA. Here the CDR3 DNA reads TGTGCCAGCAGCTCCGGGCCCCAAGAGACCCAGTACTTC. Translated, it gives CASSSGPQETQYF.

This clone was seen a handful of times. The V gene is TRBV5-6, the J gene TRBJ2-7; D call uncertain. Germline V lookup: CDR1 SGHDT, CDR2 YYEEEE. CDR3 size: 12 residues. The V and J ends lost 1 base and 6 bases respectively, with 8 bases between them. The CDR3 is CASSLIAGEQYF. The DNA for the CDR3 is TGTGCCAGCAGCTTGATCGCAGGCGAGCAGTACTTC.

The chain couples TRBV6-1 to TRBJ2-5, with D perhaps matching TRBD1 (5 bases). CDR3 length: 15 residues. V was clipped by 2 bases and J by 4 bases, with 14 bases between them. Germline V CDR1 and CDR2: MNHNS, SASEGT. In DNA form, the CDR3 reads TGTGCCAGCAGTGAATTCGGCAGGGTGGCAGAGACCCAGTACTTC. It yields the protein CASSEFGRVAETQYF.

Of note for this clone: The same CDR3 can be traced to other DNA sequences in this sample. This chain connects TRBV7-2 to TRBJ2-1; D is uncertain. The CDR3 contains 13 residues. Trimming pared 1 base from V and 6 bases from J, leaving 7 bases between. Germline V CDR1 and CDR2: SGHTA, FQGNSA. Written as DNA, the CDR3 is TGTGCCAGCAGCTTAGAGCTAGGCAATGAGCAGTTCTTC. Translated, it gives CASSLELGNEQFF.

The V gene is TRBV18, the J gene TRBJ2-3; D is perhaps TRBD1 (5 bases). V lost 3 bases, J lost 1 base, and 14 bases lay in between. CDR1 and CDR2 from the germline V gene are KGHSH and LQKENI. The CDR3 has 16 residues. The CDR3: CASSPFGRGGTDTQYF. Here the CDR3 DNA reads TGTGCCAGCTCACCCTTCGGTAGGGGTGGCACAGATACGCAGTATTTT.

This clone was found once. The chain couples TRBV6-1 to TRBJ1-6; D gene uncertain. CDR1 MNHNS and CDR2 SASEGT come from the germline V gene. The CDR3 runs to 15 residues. The V and J ends lost 2 bases and 3 bases respectively, with 8 bases between them. CDR3 protein: CASSEKGRYNSPLHF. The CDR3 nucleotides read TGTGCCAGCAGTGAAAAGGGCCGCTATAATTCACCCCTCCACTTT.